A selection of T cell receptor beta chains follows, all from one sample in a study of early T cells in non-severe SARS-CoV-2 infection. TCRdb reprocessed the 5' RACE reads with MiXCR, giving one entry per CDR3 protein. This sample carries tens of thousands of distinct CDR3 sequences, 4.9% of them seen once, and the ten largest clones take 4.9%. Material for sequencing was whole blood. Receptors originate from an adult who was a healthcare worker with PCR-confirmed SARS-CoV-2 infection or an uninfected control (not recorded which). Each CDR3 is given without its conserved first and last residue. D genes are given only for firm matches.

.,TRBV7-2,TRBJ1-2,ASSLHHGYGYT
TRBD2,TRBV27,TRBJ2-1,ASSPLAGGRDEQF
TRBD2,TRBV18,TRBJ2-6,ASSPWTSGMGANVLT
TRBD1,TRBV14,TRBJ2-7,ASSLRDRGLYEQY
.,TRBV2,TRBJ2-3,ASSRTASTDTQY
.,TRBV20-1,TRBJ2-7,SARDRQDYEQY
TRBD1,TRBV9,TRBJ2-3,ASSVGTGSTDTQY
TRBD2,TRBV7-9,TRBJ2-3,ASSLSLAGFATDTQY
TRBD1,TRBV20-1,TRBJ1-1,SATQGGNTEAF
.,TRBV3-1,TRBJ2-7,ASGDEGQEQY
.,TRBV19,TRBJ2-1,ASSHGTYNEQF
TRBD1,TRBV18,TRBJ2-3,ASSQSQDRGTDTQY
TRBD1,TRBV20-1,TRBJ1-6,SARETGGYNSPLH
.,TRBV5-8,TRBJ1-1,ASSSGGGMNTEAF
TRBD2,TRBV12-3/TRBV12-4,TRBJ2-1,ASSYSRMTSGDTLQTEQF
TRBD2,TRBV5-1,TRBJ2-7,ASSSLLAGKTYEQY
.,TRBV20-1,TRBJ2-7,SAREQPEQY
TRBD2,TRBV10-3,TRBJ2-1,ANATSGARF
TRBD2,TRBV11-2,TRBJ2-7,ASSNGLAGERQY
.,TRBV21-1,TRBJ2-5,ASSKVEGGETQY
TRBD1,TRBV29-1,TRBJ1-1,SARRGQLNTEAF
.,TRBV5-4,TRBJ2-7,ASSLQGHYEQY
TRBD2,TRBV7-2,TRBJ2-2,ASSIHGGAAGELF
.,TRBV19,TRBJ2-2,ATRSRGPGELF
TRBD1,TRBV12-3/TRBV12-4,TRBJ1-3,ASSPTGQIPGNTIY
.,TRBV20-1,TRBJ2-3,SARVIASGTDTQY
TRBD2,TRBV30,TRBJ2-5,AWSPPRAGVQETQY
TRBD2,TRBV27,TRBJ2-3,ASSYGTSGAVDTQY
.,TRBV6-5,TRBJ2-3,ASSPRDSTDTQY
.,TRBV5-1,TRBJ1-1,ASSLAPGTDTEAF
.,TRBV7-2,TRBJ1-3,ASSLVVARGVGNTIY
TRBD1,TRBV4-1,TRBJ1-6,ASSQEGTDSPLH
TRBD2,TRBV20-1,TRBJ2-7,SALSGTSLSYEQY
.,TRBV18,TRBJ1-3,VSSPVVHPGNTIY
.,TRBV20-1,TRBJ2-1,SARDAETYNEQF
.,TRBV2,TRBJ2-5,ASSVVAEETQY